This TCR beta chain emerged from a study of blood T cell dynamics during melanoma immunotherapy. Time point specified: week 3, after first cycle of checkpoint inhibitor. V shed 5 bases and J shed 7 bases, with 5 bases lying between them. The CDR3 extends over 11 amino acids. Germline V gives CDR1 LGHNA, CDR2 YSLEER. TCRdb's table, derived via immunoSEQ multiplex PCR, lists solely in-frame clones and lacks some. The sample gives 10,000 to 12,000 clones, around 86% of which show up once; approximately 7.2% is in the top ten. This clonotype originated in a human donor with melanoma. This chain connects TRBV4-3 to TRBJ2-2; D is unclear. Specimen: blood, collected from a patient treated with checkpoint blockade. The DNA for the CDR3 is TGCGCCAGCAGCAAGTTCGGGGAGCTGTTTTTT. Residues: CASSKFGELFF.